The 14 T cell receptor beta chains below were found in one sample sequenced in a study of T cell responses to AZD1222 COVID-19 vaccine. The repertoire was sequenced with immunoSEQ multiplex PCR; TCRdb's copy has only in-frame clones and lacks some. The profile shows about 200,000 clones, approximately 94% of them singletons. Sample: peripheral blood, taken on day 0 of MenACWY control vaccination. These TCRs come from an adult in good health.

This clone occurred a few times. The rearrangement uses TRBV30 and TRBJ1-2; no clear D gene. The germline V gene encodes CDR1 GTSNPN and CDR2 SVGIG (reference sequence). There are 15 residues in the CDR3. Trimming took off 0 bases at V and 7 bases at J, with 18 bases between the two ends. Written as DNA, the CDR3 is TGTGCCTGGAGTGTGGGGAACCATCCGGGAGCTGGCTACACCTTC. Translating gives CAWSVGNHPGAGYTF. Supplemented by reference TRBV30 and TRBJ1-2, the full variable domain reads SQTIHQWPATLVQPVGSPLSLECTVEGTSNPNLYWYRQAAGRGLQLLFYSVGIGQISSEVPQNLSASRPQDRQFILSSKKLLLSDSGFYLCAWSVGNHPGAGYTFGSGTRLTVV.

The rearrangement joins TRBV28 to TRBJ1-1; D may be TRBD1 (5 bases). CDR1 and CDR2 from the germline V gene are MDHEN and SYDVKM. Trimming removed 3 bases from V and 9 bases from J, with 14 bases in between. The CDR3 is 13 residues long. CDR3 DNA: TGTGCCAGCAGTTTGCCGGGACGGCAAAAAGCTTTCTTT. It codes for CASSLPGRQKAFF.

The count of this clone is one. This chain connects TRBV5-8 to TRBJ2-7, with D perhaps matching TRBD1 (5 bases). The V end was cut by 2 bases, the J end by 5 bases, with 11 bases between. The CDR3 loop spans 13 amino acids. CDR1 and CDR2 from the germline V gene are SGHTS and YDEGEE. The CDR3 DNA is TGTGCCAGCAGCTTTTATGGGGCCCACGAGCAGTACTTC. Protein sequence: CASSFYGAHEQYF.

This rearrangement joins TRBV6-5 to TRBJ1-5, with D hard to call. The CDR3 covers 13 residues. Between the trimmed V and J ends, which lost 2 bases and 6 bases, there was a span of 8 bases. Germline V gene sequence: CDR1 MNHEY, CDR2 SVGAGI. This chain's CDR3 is CASSYAPLQPQHF. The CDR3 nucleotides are TGTGCCAGCAGTTACGCCCCCCTTCAGCCCCAGCATTTT.

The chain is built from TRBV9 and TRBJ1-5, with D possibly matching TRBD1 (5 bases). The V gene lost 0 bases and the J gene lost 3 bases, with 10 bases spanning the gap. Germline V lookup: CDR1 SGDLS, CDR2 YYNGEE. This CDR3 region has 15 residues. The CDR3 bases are TGTGCCAGCAGCGTAGGACGGGGCTCCAATCAGCCCCAGCATTTT. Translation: CASSVGRGSNQPQHF.

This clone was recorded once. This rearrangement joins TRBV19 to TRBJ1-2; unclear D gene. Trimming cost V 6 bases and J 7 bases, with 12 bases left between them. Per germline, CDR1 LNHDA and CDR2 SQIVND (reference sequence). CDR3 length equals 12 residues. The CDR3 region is CASREGHGGYTF. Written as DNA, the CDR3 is TGTGCCAGTAGAGAGGGTCATGGTGGCTACACCTTC.

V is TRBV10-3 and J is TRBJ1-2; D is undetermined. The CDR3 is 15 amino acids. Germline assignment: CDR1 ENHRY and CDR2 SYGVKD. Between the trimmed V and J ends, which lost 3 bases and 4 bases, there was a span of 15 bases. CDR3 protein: CAISDPSGSPYGYTF. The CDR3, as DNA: TGTGCCATCAGTGACCCTTCTGGCAGCCCCTATGGCTACACCTTC.

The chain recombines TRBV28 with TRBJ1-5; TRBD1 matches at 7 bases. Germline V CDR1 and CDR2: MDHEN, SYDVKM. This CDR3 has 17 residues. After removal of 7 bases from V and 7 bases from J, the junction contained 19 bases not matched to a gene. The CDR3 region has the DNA TGTGCCAGCACTCACATGGGGATAAGGGACAGAGACCAGCCCCAGCATTTT. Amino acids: CASTHMGIRDRDQPQHF.

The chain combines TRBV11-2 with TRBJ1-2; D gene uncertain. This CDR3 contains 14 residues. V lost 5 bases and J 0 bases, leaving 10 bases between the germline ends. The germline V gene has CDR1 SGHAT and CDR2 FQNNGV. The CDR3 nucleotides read TGTGCCAGCAGCCCGGGGAGAGCTAACTATGGCTACACCTTC. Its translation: CASSPGRANYGYTF.

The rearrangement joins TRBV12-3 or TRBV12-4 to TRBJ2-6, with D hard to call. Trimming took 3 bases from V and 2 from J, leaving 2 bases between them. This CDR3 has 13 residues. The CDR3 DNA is TGTGCCAGCAGTTTTACTGGGGCCAACGTCCTGACTTTC. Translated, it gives CASSFTGANVLTF.

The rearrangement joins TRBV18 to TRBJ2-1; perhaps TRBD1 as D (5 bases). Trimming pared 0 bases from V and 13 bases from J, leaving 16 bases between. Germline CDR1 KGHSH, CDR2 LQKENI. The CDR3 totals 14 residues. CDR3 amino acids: CASSPPAVGQGQFF. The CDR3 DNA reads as TGTGCCAGCTCACCACCGGCCGTGGGGCAAGGTCAGTTCTTC.

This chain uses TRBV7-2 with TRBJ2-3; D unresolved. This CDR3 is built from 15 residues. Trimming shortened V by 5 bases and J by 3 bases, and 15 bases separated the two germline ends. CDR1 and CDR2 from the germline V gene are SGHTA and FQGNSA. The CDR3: CASSVRPLGTDTQYF. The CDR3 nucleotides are TGTGCCAGCAGCGTCCGACCCCTGGGGACAGATACGCAGTATTTT.

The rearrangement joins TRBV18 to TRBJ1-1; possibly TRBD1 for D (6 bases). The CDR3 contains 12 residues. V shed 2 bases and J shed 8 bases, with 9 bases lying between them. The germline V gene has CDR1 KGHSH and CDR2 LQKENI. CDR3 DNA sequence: TGTGCCAGCTCACCAGAGACAGGAGAAGCTTTCTTT. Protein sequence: CASSPETGEAFF.

CDR3 nucleotides: TGTGCCAGCAGTGAGGGACTAGCGGGGGTCTCTGGGGAGACCCAGTACTTC. This translates into CASSEGLAGVSGETQYF. The chain uses TRBV2 and TRBJ2-5; 14 bases match TRBD2. CDR3 size: 17 residues. CDR1 is SNHLY and CDR2 is FYNNEI in the germline V gene. Germline trimming cut 3 bases from V and 5 bases from J; bases unmatched to any gene: 8.